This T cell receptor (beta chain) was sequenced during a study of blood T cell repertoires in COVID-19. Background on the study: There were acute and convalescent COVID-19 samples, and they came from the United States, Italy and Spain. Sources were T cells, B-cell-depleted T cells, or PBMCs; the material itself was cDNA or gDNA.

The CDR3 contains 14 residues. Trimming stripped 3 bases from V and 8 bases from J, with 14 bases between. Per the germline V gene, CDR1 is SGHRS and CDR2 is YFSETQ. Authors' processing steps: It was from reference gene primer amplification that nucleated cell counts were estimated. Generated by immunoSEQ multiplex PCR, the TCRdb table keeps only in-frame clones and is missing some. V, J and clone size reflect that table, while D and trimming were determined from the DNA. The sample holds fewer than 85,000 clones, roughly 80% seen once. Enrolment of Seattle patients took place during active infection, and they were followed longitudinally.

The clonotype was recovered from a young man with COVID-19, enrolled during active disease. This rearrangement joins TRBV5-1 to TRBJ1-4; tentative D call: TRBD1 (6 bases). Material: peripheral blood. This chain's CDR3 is CASSSDRTNEKLFF. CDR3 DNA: TGCGCCAGCAGCTCAGACAGGACGAACGAAAAACTGTTTTTT.